The rows below give T cell receptor beta chains drawn from one sample of a study of beta chain features in type 1 diabetes. Clones were sequenced by immunoSEQ multiplex PCR, and TCRdb holds only the in-frame ones, with some missing. The sample shows around 600,000 clones, over 10% of them seen only once. Sequencing was performed on naive CD4+ T cells from blood. These receptors originate from a man younger than 45 with type 1 diabetes. Both conserved end residues are part of each CDR3. Each record gives: D gene, V gene, J gene, clone size, CDR3 DNA, CDR3 protein. D genes are given only for firm matches. Clone size, where shown, is once, few, many, or a class for clones that have expanded.

d_gene: TRBD2
v_gene: TRBV11-2
j_gene: TRBJ2-3
abundance: -
CDR3nt: TGTGCCAGCAGCCTCCAAGCGGGGGGGGTTTTTGGTACGCAGTATTTT
CDR3aa: CASSLQAGGVFGTQYF

d_gene: -
v_gene: TRBV6-6
j_gene: TRBJ2-1
abundance: -
CDR3nt: TGTGCCAGCAGCCCCCGGAATGAGCAGTTCTTC
CDR3aa: CASSPRNEQFF

d_gene: -
v_gene: TRBV19
j_gene: TRBJ1-4
abundance: few
CDR3nt: TGTGCCAGTAAAGGGCAGCAACATGAAAAACTGTTTTTT
CDR3aa: CASKGQQHEKLFF

d_gene: -
v_gene: TRBV7-9
j_gene: TRBJ2-7
abundance: -
CDR3nt: TGTGCCAGCAGCTTCGGACAGAGCTCCTACGAGCAGTACTTC
CDR3aa: CASSFGQSSYEQYF

d_gene: -
v_gene: TRBV7-2
j_gene: TRBJ2-5
abundance: -
CDR3nt: TGTGCCAGCAGCTTAGTGTGGACTATGGGGGAGACCCAGTACTTC
CDR3aa: CASSLVWTMGETQYF

d_gene: TRBD2
v_gene: TRBV29-1
j_gene: TRBJ2-7
abundance: -
CDR3nt: TGCAGCGTTGGGGCTAGCGGGTCCCCCTCCTACGAGCAGTACTTC
CDR3aa: CSVGASGSPSYEQYF

d_gene: -
v_gene: TRBV9
j_gene: TRBJ1-1
abundance: -
CDR3nt: TGTGCCAGCAGCGTAGAGGGGGAGGGCACTGAAGCTTTCTTT
CDR3aa: CASSVEGEGTEAFF

d_gene: -
v_gene: TRBV7-2
j_gene: TRBJ2-3
abundance: few
CDR3nt: TGTGCCAGCAGCTTAAGGCTGGGCGATACGCAGTATTTT
CDR3aa: CASSLRLGDTQYF

d_gene: -
v_gene: TRBV4-1
j_gene: TRBJ2-7
abundance: few
CDR3nt: TGCGCCAGCAGCCTAACACGGACCTACGAGCAGTACTTC
CDR3aa: CASSLTRTYEQYF

d_gene: -
v_gene: TRBV14
j_gene: TRBJ2-3
abundance: -
CDR3nt: TGTGCCAGCAGCCGGGCGGGGGCCGTCACAGATACGCAGTATTTT
CDR3aa: CASSRAGAVTDTQYF